This TCR beta chain was captured by sequencing in a study of cytomegalovirus exposure and HLA in healthy donors. The study's findings and limits: Despite most TCR sequences being rare, some public TCRs occurred in many donors. It was in a later analysis that TCR association rates were seen to vary by HLA locus, highest for DRB1 and lowest for HLA-C.

PCR primers comprised 60 Vbeta and 13 Jbeta primers. Only in-frame clones appear in the TCRdb table, and some are missing; sequencing was by immunoSEQ multiplex PCR. In the table there are over 150,000 clones, around four fifths of which are singletons. The CDR3 is made up of 14 amino acids. V lost 8 bases and J lost 4; bases outside the gene matches: 8. CDR1 is MNHNS, CDR2 SASEGT, per germline. About this clone itself: What it binds is not known.

This receptor was taken from a woman in her 50s in good health and CMV-seropositive. Sample: PBMCs. The chain couples TRBV6-1 to TRBJ1-1, with 9 bases identical to TRBD1. The DNA for the CDR3 is TGTGCCAGCCGGTGGACAGGGGAGGCCACTGAAGCTTTCTTT. Protein sequence: CASRWTGEATEAFF.